What follows is one T cell receptor beta chain and its context. The antigen remains unidentified. The record originates from a study of identical twins. Findings and limits, study-wide: Model-predicted out-of-frame TCR alpha sharing fell below observed values in monozygotic twins. Analyses of zero insertions could be partly confounded by invariant MAIT and iNKT cells.

The trim removed 6 bases at V and 5 bases at J, leaving 7 bases unmatched. This CDR3 region has 14 residues. Via MiXCR, TCRdb re-called the 5' RACE reads, giving one row per CDR3 protein. The sample holds about 660,000 distinct CDR3 sequences, 8.6% seen once. These same records also appear under a second study, on yellow fever vaccine responses in identical twins.

V and J are TRBV12-3 or TRBV12-4 and TRBJ1-5; TRBD1 matches 7 bases. The sample was PBMCs. The clonotype originates from a woman younger than 30 in good health. The CDR3 region has the DNA TGTGCCAGCAGCCCACAGGGGACCTATCAGCCCCAGCATTTT. This translates into CASSPQGTYQPQHF.